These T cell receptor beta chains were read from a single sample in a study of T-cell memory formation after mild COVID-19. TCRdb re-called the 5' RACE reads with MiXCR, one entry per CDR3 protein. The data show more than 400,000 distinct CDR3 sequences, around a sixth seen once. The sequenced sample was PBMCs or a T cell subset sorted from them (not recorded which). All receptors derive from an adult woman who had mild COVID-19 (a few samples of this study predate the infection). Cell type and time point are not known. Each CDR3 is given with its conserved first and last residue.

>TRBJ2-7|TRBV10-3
CAISGADYEQYF
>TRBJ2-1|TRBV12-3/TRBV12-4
CASAGGPNIFDEQFF
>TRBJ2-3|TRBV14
CASSQGITDTQYF
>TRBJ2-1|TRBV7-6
CASSLYNLLAGGNNEQFF
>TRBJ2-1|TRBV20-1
CSADRSSYNEQFF
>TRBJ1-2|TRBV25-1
CASSGTASNYGYTF
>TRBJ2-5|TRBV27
CASSYSAGRETQYF
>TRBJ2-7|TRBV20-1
CSASSGGSDEQYF
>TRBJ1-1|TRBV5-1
CASSLEGQGTMWNTEAFF
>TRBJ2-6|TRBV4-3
CASGGRFASGANVLTF
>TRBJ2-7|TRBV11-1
CASSTYLYEQYF
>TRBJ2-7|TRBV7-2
CASSSGTGRTSGRRGSYEQYF
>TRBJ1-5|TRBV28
CASSPDRDNQPQHF
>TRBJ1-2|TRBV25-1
CASRATRQGPGVGYTF
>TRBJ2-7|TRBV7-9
CASSSSGTAQLYYEQYF
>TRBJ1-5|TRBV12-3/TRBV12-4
CASSLGGAQPQHF
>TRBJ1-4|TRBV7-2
CASSLSGAGGSEKLFF
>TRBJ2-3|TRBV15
CATSRGSGEATDTQYF
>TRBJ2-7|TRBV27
CASSLTGRKIYEQYF
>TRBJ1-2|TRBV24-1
CATSDSMDRAKGYTF
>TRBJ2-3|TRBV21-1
CASSKEGQGLDTQYF
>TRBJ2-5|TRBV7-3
CASSLTVGPFQETQYF
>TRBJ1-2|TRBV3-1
CASSLGLRYTF
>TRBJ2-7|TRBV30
CAWKDISYEQYF
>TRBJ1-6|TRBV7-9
CASSLGLSDNSPLHF
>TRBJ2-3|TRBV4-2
CASSQDASGRADTQYF
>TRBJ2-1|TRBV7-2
CASSPLSTLLGNEQFF
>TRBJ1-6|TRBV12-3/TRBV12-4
CASSPPLTQAGVSLHF
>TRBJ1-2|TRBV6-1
CASSGVEGTF
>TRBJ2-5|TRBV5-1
CASKGGDQETQYF
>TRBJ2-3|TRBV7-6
CASSPVVGVGDTQYF
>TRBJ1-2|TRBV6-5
CASSYSRAYMGGYTF
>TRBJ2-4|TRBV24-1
CATSGGGAAVDIQYF
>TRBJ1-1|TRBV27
CASSLSQGKGEAFF
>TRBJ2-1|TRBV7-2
CASSLMREKFF
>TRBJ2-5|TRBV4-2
CASSQTGLGETQYF
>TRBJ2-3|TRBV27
CASSRLNEGETLARTDTQYF
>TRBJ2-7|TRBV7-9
CASSLAMNSYEQYF
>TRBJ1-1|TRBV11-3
CASSLAPGQGSIFTEAFF